What follows are 23 T cell receptor beta chains derived from one specimen sequenced in a study of beta chain features in type 1 diabetes. The study's findings and limits: Significant though moderate, a shortening of TCRB CDR3s appeared in all four CD4+ subsets of Type 1 diabetes patients.

No antigens are known for them. Reverse transcribing all isolated RNA meant expressed TCRB transcripts were sequenced. The repertoire was sequenced with immunoSEQ multiplex PCR; TCRdb's copy has only in-frame clones and lacks some. Found here are roughly 50,000 clones, roughly 52% of them singletons; the top ten hold around 2.6%. Specimen: Tregs from blood. Receptor source: a woman aged 40 to 50 with type 1 diabetes.

This chain links TRBV5-6 with TRBJ2-1, with D possibly matching TRBD2 (6 bases). V lost 0 bases and J 8 bases, leaving 18 bases between the germline ends. In germline, CDR1 is SGHDT, CDR2 YYEEEE. The CDR3 is made up of 16 amino acids. CDR3 bases: TGTGCCAGCAGCTTGGCTGGGCGGGACCCCGCGGATGAGCAGTTCTTC. Translated: CASSLAGRDPADEQFF. Filled out from reference TRBV5-6 and TRBJ2-1, the complete variable domain reads DAGVTQSPTHLIKTRGQQVTLRCSPKSGHDTVSWYQQALGQGPQFIFQYYEEEERQRGNFPDRFSGHQFPNYSSELNVNALLLGDSALYLCASSLAGRDPADEQFFGPGTRLTVL.

The J gene is TRBJ2-1, the V gene TRBV7-3; the D gene is possibly TRBD2 (6 bases). CDR3 length equals 13 residues. Germline V lookup: CDR1 SGHTA, CDR2 FQGTGA. V was trimmed by 1 base and J by 8 bases, leaving 9 bases between them. DNA of the CDR3: TGTGCCAGCAGCTTAATACTAGCCGATGAGCAGTTCTTC. Protein: CASSLILADEQFF.

The CDR3 bases are TGCGCCAGCAGCTTAAATCAGGGTGCCAGTGGCTACACCTTC. Translating it yields CASSLNQGASGYTF. V usage is TRBV5-1 and J usage is TRBJ1-2, with D maybe TRBD1 (5 bases). Germline V CDR1 and CDR2: SGHRS, YFSETQ. The V end was cut by 2 bases, the J end by 7 bases, with 15 bases between. This CDR3 comprises 14 residues.

This clone was seen only once. V and J are TRBV6-5 and TRBJ1-6, with TRBD1 identical over 7 bases. Unmatched junction bases numbered 11, after V lost 6 bases and J lost 9 bases. This CDR3 has 15 amino acids. Germline CDR1 is MNHEY and CDR2 is SVGAGI. The CDR3 nucleotides read TGTGCCAGCAGACCAAGGGACAGAAGGTTTTCACCCCTCCACTTT. It codes for CASRPRDRRFSPLHF.

This chain uses TRBV7-2 with TRBJ2-7; 9 bases line up with TRBD2. V dropped 4 bases and J dropped 6; count of bases not matched to a gene: 7. Germline-derived CDR1 and CDR2 are SGHTA and FQGNSA. CDR3 length equals 14 residues. The CDR3 bases are TGTGCCAGCAGCTCCTTAGCGGGAGTTGGCGAGCAGTACTTC. Its translation: CASSSLAGVGEQYF.

This clone appeared a few times. The V gene is TRBV5-8, the J gene TRBJ2-3; TRBD2 might be the D (6 bases). The CDR3 has 15 residues. Germline values: CDR1 SGHTS, CDR2 YDEGEE. Between the trimmed V and J ends, which lost 3 bases and 5 bases, there was a span of 16 bases. The CDR3, as DNA: TGTGCCAGCAGCTCAGGCCGCCTAGCGCAAGATACGCAGTATTTT. Protein sequence: CASSSGRLAQDTQYF.

This clone was detected a few times. The gene calls are TRBV27 and TRBJ2-1; 9 bases agree with TRBD2. Germline trimming cut 7 bases from V and 8 bases from J; bases unmatched to any gene: 6. The CDR3 length is 13 residues. Germline values: CDR1 MNHEY, CDR2 SMNVEV (reference sequence). The CDR3 is CASTVAGVDEQFF. The CDR3 DNA reads TGTGCCAGCACCGTAGCGGGAGTAGATGAGCAGTTCTTC.

The chain combines TRBV18 with TRBJ2-5, with 7 bases fitting TRBD1. V was pared by 1 base and J by 5 bases, with 10 bases of the junction left unmatched. The length of the CDR3 is 16 residues. CDR1 KGHSH and CDR2 LQKENI come from the germline V gene. The CDR3 is CASSPQETPRGETQYF. In DNA form, the CDR3 reads TGTGCCAGCTCACCACAGGAGACACCCAGGGGGGAGACCCAGTACTTC. The full variable domain, in which reference TRBV18 and TRBJ2-5 provide the parts outside the CDR3, is NAGVMQNPRHLVRRRGQEARLRCSPMKGHSHVYWYRQLPEEGLKFMVYLQKENIIDESGMPKERFSAEFPKEGPSILRIQQVVRGDSAAYFCASSPQETPRGETQYFGPGTRLLVL.

In its sample, this clone was seen a few times. DNA of the CDR3: TGTGCCAGTAGTATTCCCCCCGGGACTAGCGGCCACGGCAGTGAGCAGTTCTTC. This gives the protein CASSIPPGTSGHGSEQFF. The rearrangement links TRBV19 to TRBJ2-1; 11 bases align to TRBD2. Germline assignment: CDR1 LNHDA and CDR2 SQIVND (reference sequence). Losses at the gene ends were 3 bases for V and 9 bases for J; bases not matched to a gene: 16. This CDR3 region has 18 residues. Complete variable domain (other parts from reference TRBV19 and TRBJ2-1): DGGITQSPKYLFRKEGQNVTLSCEQNLNHDAMYWYRQDPGQGLRLIYYSQIVNDFQKGDIAEGYSVSREKKESFPLTVTSAQKNPTAFYLCASSIPPGTSGHGSEQFFGPGTRLTVL.

The chain couples TRBV5-1 to TRBJ2-1; D is possibly TRBD1 (5 bases). V lost 0 bases, J lost 8 bases, and 9 bases lay in between. Per the germline V gene, CDR1 is SGHRS and CDR2 is YFSETQ. CDR3 length: 13 residues. CDR3 loop: CASSLGQGYEQFF. The CDR3 DNA follows: TGCGCCAGCAGCTTGGGGCAGGGATATGAGCAGTTCTTC. Using reference TRBV5-1 and TRBJ2-1 for the parts outside the CDR3, the full variable domain is KAGVTQTPRYLIKTRGQQVTLSCSPISGHRSVSWYQQTPGQGLQFLFEYFSETQRNKGNFPGRFSGRQFSNSRSEMNVSTLELGDSALYLCASSLGQGYEQFFGPGTRLTVL.

The chain recombines TRBV11-2 with TRBJ2-7, with 8 bases identical to TRBD1. The ends lost 4 bases at V and 7 bases at J; junction bases unmatched: 15. In germline, CDR1 is SGHAT, CDR2 FQNNGV. The CDR3 is made up of 16 amino acids. CDR3 sequence: CASSWTGSRNPGEQYF. The CDR3 DNA is TGTGCCAGCAGCTGGACAGGGAGCCGAAATCCGGGGGAGCAGTACTTC.

The J gene is TRBJ1-2, the V gene TRBV5-6; D call uncertain. Germline CDR1 SGHDT, CDR2 YYEEEE. CDR3 length: 11 amino acids. Deletions cut 2 bases from V and 8 bases from J, with 7 bases between. CDR3 amino acids: CASSLQSGYTF. CDR3 nucleotides: TGTGCCAGCAGCTTACAGAGCGGCTACACCTTC. Looking up the rest from reference TRBV5-6 and TRBJ1-2 gives the full variable domain: DAGVTQSPTHLIKTRGQQVTLRCSPKSGHDTVSWYQQALGQGPQFIFQYYEEEERQRGNFPDRFSGHQFPNYSSELNVNALLLGDSALYLCASSLQSGYTFGSGTRLTVV.

The genes are TRBV5-5 and TRBJ2-3; a weak D match, TRBD1 (5 bases). Germline CDR1 is SGHKS and CDR2 is YYEKEE (reference sequence). With 6 bases removed from V and 0 bases from J, the gap between germline ends came to 23 bases. The CDR3 consists of 18 residues. CDR3 DNA: TGTGCCAGCACCTCACGTCTCCGGACACTAACTAGCACAGATACGCAGTATTTT. This codes for CASTSRLRTLTSTDTQYF.

V usage is TRBV28 and J usage is TRBJ2-1; TRBD1 matches 7 bases. The CDR3 covers 17 residues. The germline V gene has CDR1 MDHEN and CDR2 SYDVKM. The junction had 12 bases not matched to a gene; V was cut back by 4 bases and J by 3 bases. The CDR3 sequence: CASSSDPGRGYYNEQFF. In DNA, the CDR3 is TGTGCCAGCAGTTCCGATCCCGGCAGGGGGTACTACAATGAGCAGTTCTTC.

This sequence joins TRBV30 and TRBJ1-2; 7 positions agree with TRBD1. The ends lost 4 bases at V and 0 bases at J; junction bases unmatched: 14. The germline V gene has CDR1 GTSNPN and CDR2 SVGIG (reference sequence). The CDR3 covers 17 residues. CDR3 bases: TGTGCCTGGACTCATGGTCGAGGGACAGATACTAACTATGGCTACACCTTC. Translating gives CAWTHGRGTDTNYGYTF. Variable domain in full (rest from reference TRBV30 and TRBJ1-2): SQTIHQWPATLVQPVGSPLSLECTVEGTSNPNLYWYRQAAGRGLQLLFYSVGIGQISSEVPQNLSASRPQDRQFILSSKKLLLSDSGFYLCAWTHGRGTDTNYGYTFGSGTRLTVV.

The chain has TRBV5-1 and TRBJ2-3; 8 positions agree with TRBD2. This CDR3 contains 13 residues. The germline CDR1 and CDR2 sequences are SGHRS and YFSETQ. V was pared by 4 bases and J by 5 bases, with 3 bases of the junction left unmatched. The chain's CDR3 is CASSPGGGDTQYF. The CDR3 DNA reads as TGCGCCAGCAGCCCGGGGGGGGGAGATACGCAGTATTTT.

V usage is TRBV18 and J usage is TRBJ1-2, with a weak D call TRBD1 (5 bases). Germline values: CDR1 KGHSH, CDR2 LQKENI. The length of the CDR3 is 14 residues. Trimming removed 6 bases from V and 0 bases from J, with 11 bases in between. Here the CDR3 DNA reads TGTGCCAGCTCCGTGGACACCTCTAACTATGGCTACACCTTC. Its translation: CASSVDTSNYGYTF.

This clone was observed a few times. The chain recombines TRBV6-5 with TRBJ2-5, with TRBD2 matching 10 bases. The V segment lost 8 bases and the J segment 4 bases; nucleotides outside the gene matches: 4. Looked up from germline, CDR1 is MNHEY and CDR2 is SVGAGI. The CDR3 totals 13 residues. Written as DNA, the CDR3 is TGTGCCAGCGGAGCGGGAGGGGGAGAGACCCAGTACTTC. Its protein product is CASGAGGGETQYF.

The chain uses TRBV27 and TRBJ1-3; 8 bases align to TRBD1. J gave up 3 bases and V 5 bases, and 6 bases lay outside the gene matches. The CDR3 runs to 15 residues. The germline CDR1 and CDR2 sequences are MNHEY and SMNVEV (reference sequence). Written as DNA, the CDR3 is TGTGCCAGCAGTCTGACAGGGGTTGGTGGAAACACCATATATTTT. Its protein is CASSLTGVGGNTIYF.

This clone was detected only a few times. CDR3 protein: CAWSVQVSGRRTYNEQFF. In nucleotides, the CDR3 is TGTGCCTGGAGTGTACAAGTTAGCGGGAGACGAACCTACAATGAGCAGTTCTTC. The chain combines TRBV30 with TRBJ2-1; 9 nucleotides agree with TRBD2. The V gene end was trimmed by 0 bases and the J gene end by 2 bases; junction bases not matched to a gene: 11. The CDR3 has 18 amino acids. Per germline, CDR1 GTSNPN and CDR2 SVGIG (reference sequence). Filled out from reference TRBV30 and TRBJ2-1, the complete variable domain reads SQTIHQWPATLVQPVGSPLSLECTVEGTSNPNLYWYRQAAGRGLQLLFYSVGIGQISSEVPQNLSASRPQDRQFILSSKKLLLSDSGFYLCAWSVQVSGRRTYNEQFFGPGTRLTVL.

The chain links TRBV19 to TRBJ1-5; D unresolved. This CDR3 comprises 13 residues. Trimming stripped 4 bases from V and 6 bases from J, with 10 bases between. The germline V gene has CDR1 LNHDA and CDR2 SQIVND (reference sequence). The CDR3 DNA is TGTGCCAGTAGTACGACAATTATTCAGCCCCAGCATTTT. Translation: CASSTTIIQPQHF.

This clone was seen only a few times. This rearrangement joins TRBV19 to TRBJ1-5; D call uncertain. The CDR3 is made up of 13 amino acids. Germline CDR1 and CDR2: LNHDA and SQIVND (reference sequence). The V and J ends lost 3 bases and 4 bases respectively, with 7 bases between them. CDR3 bases: TGTGCCAGTAGTATTAGTGGTAATCAGCCCCAGCATTTT. Amino acid sequence: CASSISGNQPQHF.

This sequence joins TRBV7-9 and TRBJ1-5; D is unclear. CDR1 is SEHNR and CDR2 is FQNEAQ in the germline V gene (reference sequence). V was trimmed by 1 base and J by 6 bases, leaving 22 bases between them. This CDR3 comprises 18 residues. For the CDR3, the DNA is TGTGCCAGCAGCTTAGAGGGAGACGGTCTAGCTATAAGTCAGCCCCAGCATTTT. The encoded protein is CASSLEGDGLAISQPQHF. The variable domain in full, completed from reference TRBV7-9 and TRBJ1-5, reads DTGVSQNPRHKITKRGQNVTFRCDPISEHNRLYWYRQTLGQGPEFLTYFQNEAQLEKSRLLSDRFSAERPKGSFSTLEIQRTEQGDSAMYLCASSLEGDGLAISQPQHFGDGTRLSIL.